This T cell receptor (beta chain) derives from a study of blood T cell repertoires in COVID-19. Study context: Sites in the United States, Italy and Spain provided acute and convalescent COVID-19 samples. T cells, B-cell-depleted T cells, or PBMCs supplied cDNA or gDNA.

Original handling: The assay estimated nucleated cells by amplifying reference gene primers. This table comes from immunoSEQ multiplex PCR, and its TCRdb copy is limited to in-frame clones, with some not included. V and J calls and clone size are given by that table; D and trimming were obtained from the DNA. The data show over 150,000 clones, with about 86% seen just once and roughly 11% held by the top ten. V lost 9 bases, J lost 1 base, and 10 bases stayed unmatched. Germline-derived CDR1 and CDR2 are SGHVS and FQNEAQ. This CDR3 region has 15 residues. The sequence derives from a man between 65 and 80 years old with active or convalescent COVID-19. The chain combines TRBV7-8 with TRBJ1-1, with 8 positions matching TRBD1. Sequenced: peripheral blood. The CDR3 sequence: CASTGGLSKNTEAFF. CDR3 nucleotide sequence: TGTGCCAGTACAGGGGGTTTATCCAAGAACACTGAAGCTTTCTTT.